Listed here are 16 T cell receptor beta chains from one sample, sequenced in a study of cytomegalovirus exposure and HLA in healthy donors. In the PCR, 60 Vbeta and 13 Jbeta primers were used. Libraries were prepared by immunoSEQ multiplex PCR; TCRdb keeps only in-frame clonotypes and omits some of them. The repertoire holds approximately 110,000 clones, with around 80% as singletons. Sample: PBMCs. The receptor set was obtained from a female donor in good health and CMV-seropositive.

The V call is TRBV6-5, the J call TRBJ2-7; perhaps TRBD2 as D (5 bases). The V end lost 6 bases, the J end lost 3 bases, and 15 bases lay between the germline ends. CDR3 length equals 14 residues. Germline V gene lookup returns CDR1 MNHEY and CDR2 SVGAGI. DNA of the CDR3: TGTGCCAGCAGCTACCGGGGAGCGGACTACGAGCAGTACTTC. Amino acid sequence: CASSYRGADYEQYF.

The rearrangement joins TRBV30 to TRBJ1-2; D might be TRBD1 (6 bases). CDR1 is GTSNPN, CDR2 SVGIG, per germline (reference sequence). The CDR3 extends over 14 amino acids. Between the trimmed V and J ends, which lost 1 base and 4 bases, there was a span of 13 bases. For the CDR3, the DNA is TGTGCCTGGAGTGATGAGGGGGGGTTCTATGGCTACACCTTC. Translated, it gives CAWSDEGGFYGYTF.

This clone came up once. J is TRBJ2-3 and V is TRBV2, with a weak D call TRBD2 (5 bases). The CDR3 length is 13 residues. Germline V gene sequence: CDR1 SNHLY, CDR2 FYNNEI. The V and J ends lost 3 bases and 3 bases respectively, with 7 bases between them. This CDR3 reads CASSEDSTDTQYF. The CDR3 nucleotides are TGTGCCAGCAGTGAGGACTCTACAGATACGCAGTATTTT.

The rearrangement joins TRBV5-1 to TRBJ2-3; a possible D gene is TRBD2 (6 bases). CDR1 is SGHRS and CDR2 is YFSETQ in the germline V gene. Trimming stripped 5 bases from V and 6 bases from J, with 16 bases between. The CDR3 is 14 residues long. Written as DNA, the CDR3 is TGCGCCAGCAGACCTGGCGGGATGGGGGATACGCAGTATTTT. Amino acids: CASRPGGMGDTQYF. The full variable domain, completed using reference TRBV5-1 and TRBJ2-3, is KAGVTQTPRYLIKTRGQQVTLSCSPISGHRSVSWYQQTPGQGLQFLFEYFSETQRNKGNFPGRFSGRQFSNSRSEMNVSTLELGDSALYLCASRPGGMGDTQYFGPGTRLTVL.

The gene calls are TRBV5-1 and TRBJ1-1; no clear D. CDR3 length: 13 amino acids. Looked up from germline, CDR1 is SGHRS and CDR2 is YFSETQ. Trimming cost V 0 bases and J 0 bases, with 3 bases left between them. CDR3 nucleotide sequence: TGCGCCAGCAGCTTGGCGGTGAACACTGAAGCTTTCTTT. Amino acid sequence: CASSLAVNTEAFF.

The CDR3 DNA reads as TGCAGCGTTGGTCGGTTTAGCGGGATTGTCGGTGAGCAGTTCTTC. This sequence encodes CSVGRFSGIVGEQFF. The chain recombines TRBV29-1 with TRBJ2-1; 8 nucleotides agree with TRBD2. Germline V gene sequence: CDR1 SQVTM, CDR2 ANQGSEA. J gave up 9 bases and V 4 bases, and 14 bases lay outside the gene matches. This CDR3 spans 15 amino acids.

The chain has TRBV28 and TRBJ1-2, with TRBD1 matching 9 bases. CDR3 length equals 16 residues. The germline V gene has CDR1 MDHEN and CDR2 SYDVKM. With 2 bases clipped from V and 6 bases from J, the junction kept 10 bases outside the gene matches. CDR3 loop: CASSLGWTGDRDGYTF. The CDR3 bases are TGTGCCAGCAGTTTAGGGTGGACCGGGGACAGGGATGGCTACACCTTC.

This clone occurred a few times. The chain couples TRBV10-2 to TRBJ2-3; tentatively, D is TRBD1 (6 bases). There are 14 residues in the CDR3. The germline V and J ends were trimmed by 4 bases and 2 bases, with 10 bases remaining between them. Germline-derived CDR1 and CDR2 are WSHSY and SAAADI. The CDR3 nucleotides read TGCGCCAGCAGTGGAGGGACAACCACAGATACGCAGTATTTT. Amino acids: CASSGGTTTDTQYF.

This rearrangement joins TRBV4-1 to TRBJ2-1; TRBD2 aligns across 7 bases. The CDR3 is 17 amino acids. Trimming cost V 4 bases and J 5 bases; bases outside gene matches: 14. Germline CDR1 is MGHRA and CDR2 is YSYEKL. This CDR3 is CASSPHLRGRENNEQFF. The CDR3 DNA sequence: TGCGCCAGCAGCCCCCACCTTCGGGGGAGGGAGAACAATGAGCAGTTCTTC.

This sequence joins TRBV7-9 and TRBJ2-5; TRBD1 matches at 7 bases. The length of the CDR3 is 14 residues. The trim removed 0 bases at V and 4 bases at J, leaving 2 bases unmatched. In germline, CDR1 is SEHNR, CDR2 FQNEAQ (reference sequence). The CDR3 nucleotides read TGTGCCAGCAGCTTAGCCAACAGGGGAGAGACCCAGTACTTC. Protein: CASSLANRGETQYF.

This clone has only one observation. The gene calls are TRBV7-6 and TRBJ2-3, with 13 positions matching TRBD2. V lost 6 bases, J lost 7 bases, and 10 bases stayed unmatched. The germline gives CDR1 SGHVS, CDR2 FNYEAQ. The CDR3 is made up of 16 amino acids. DNA for the CDR3: TGTGCCAGCAGTCAAGGGACTAGCGGGATGCGGAATACGCAGTATTTT. This sequence encodes CASSQGTSGMRNTQYF. The entire variable domain, with the rest obtained from reference TRBV7-6 and TRBJ2-3, is as follows: GAGVSQSPRYKVTKRGQDVALRCDPISGHVSLYWYRQALGQGPEFLTYFNYEAQQDKSGLPNDRFSAERPEGSISTLTIQRTEQRDSAMYRCASSQGTSGMRNTQYFGPGTRLTVL.

This chain connects TRBV27 to TRBJ1-5; possible D gene TRBD1, 6 bases. The CDR3 is made up of 14 amino acids. Germline CDR1 is MNHEY and CDR2 is SMNVEV (reference sequence). The V gene lost 7 bases and the J gene lost 2 bases, with 12 bases spanning the gap. The DNA of the CDR3 is TGTGCCAGCACCGCGAAGGGGGGCAATCAGCCCCAGCATTTT. Translation gives CASTAKGGNQPQHF.

The V call is TRBV27, the J call TRBJ2-1, with a weak D call TRBD1 (5 bases). The V gene's germline CDR1 is MNHEY and CDR2 SMNVEV (reference sequence). There are 15 residues in the CDR3. Trimming stripped 1 base from V and 5 bases from J, with 12 bases between. The CDR3 is CASSLLGASNNEQFF. CDR3 nucleotide sequence: TGTGCCAGCAGTTTATTAGGGGCCTCTAACAATGAGCAGTTCTTC.

V gene TRBV7-2 combines with J gene TRBJ1-5; D is unresolved. The CDR3 length is 14 residues. The V and J ends lost 5 bases and 1 base respectively, with 9 bases between them. Germline V gives CDR1 SGHTA, CDR2 FQGNSA. CDR3 amino acids: CASSTQISNQPQHF. The CDR3 nucleotides read TGTGCCAGCAGCACACAGATCAGCAATCAGCCCCAGCATTTT.

This clone was counted only a few times. J is TRBJ1-2 and V is TRBV6-6; D is undetermined. The CDR3 covers 13 residues. Germline CDR1 and CDR2: MNHNY and SVGAGI (reference sequence). V lost 4 bases, J lost 4 bases, and 10 bases lay in between. The CDR3 region has the DNA TGTGCCAGCAGTTTCGGCGACACCTATGGCTACACCTTC. Residues: CASSFGDTYGYTF.

The chain recombines TRBV28 with TRBJ2-7; possible D gene TRBD1, 6 bases. Germline-derived CDR1 and CDR2 are MDHEN and SYDVKM. Trimming removed 4 bases at V and 5 bases at J, with 15 bases between. This CDR3 region has 14 residues. The CDR3 region is CASSSRSGAHEQYF. CDR3 coding DNA: TGTGCCAGCAGTTCCCGATCAGGGGCCCACGAGCAGTACTTC.